The present TCR beta chain was sequenced within a study of T cell repertoires in cytomegalovirus infection. About the study: Carrying CMV and the relevant HLA type showed in public TCR beta signatures.

Note on this clonotype: Its matching antigen is unknown.

Broader study findings: Accumulated public TCR beta family frequency recognized individuals carrying CMV together with the relevant HLA. HLA-C-restricted CMV clonotypes gave the most frequent clonotype in two of eight donors.

V lost 3 bases to trimming and J lost 4 bases, with 14 bases between them. CDR3 length equals 15 residues. TCRdb called the reads again in MiXCR, with one record for every CDR3 protein. The sample has about 60,000 distinct CDR3 sequences, roughly a third seen once. The chain couples TRBV12-3 or TRBV12-4 to TRBJ2-3; TRBD1 or TRBD2 may be the D gene (5 bases each). The material sequenced was PBMCs, sequenced either directly or after in vitro stimulation (not recorded which). This TCR came from a human donor in good health (CMV status not recorded). Some clones in this sample may be carry-over from other donors' samples. In DNA, the CDR3 is TGTGCCAGCAGTTTGAGGGGCTCGGGTTCAGATACGCAGTATTTT. Its translation is CASSLRGSGSDTQYF.